Following are 3 T cell receptor beta chains from one sample sequenced in a study of identical twins (dated by TCRdb to the mid-2010s). Libraries were constructed by 5' RACE. Sequencing used an Illumina HiSeq 2000. The public reads were reanalyzed by TCRdb: fastp trimming at Q25, MiXCR alignment, in-frame beta chains only. Rows with one shared CDR3 protein collapse into an entry with the most common genes and DNA. The sample profile shows some 790,000 distinct CDR3 sequences; around a sixth of them were found once. The biggest ten clones account for approximately 14% of the sample. These sequences were also reported in another study, on T cells expressing NK-cell markers.

Sequencing was carried out using PBMCs. These receptors were taken from a woman under 30 in good health.

The chain has TRBV10-3 and TRBJ2-7, with 7 bases that match TRBD1. The CDR3 has 14 amino acids. Germline V CDR1 and CDR2: ENHRY, SYGVKD. J lost 1 base, V lost 5 bases, and 5 bases had no gene match. CDR3 in amino acids: CAISPGTVSYEQYF. DNA of the CDR3: TGTGCCATCAGTCCCGGGACAGTTTCCTACGAGCAGTACTTC.

The chain joins TRBV7-9 to TRBJ2-1; 8 nucleotides align to TRBD2. This CDR3 is 12 amino acids long. Trimming took 1 base from V and 15 from J; bases not matched to a gene: 5. The V gene's germline CDR1 is SEHNR and CDR2 FQNEAQ (reference sequence). CDR3 loop: CASSLGLREVFF. CDR3 sequence (DNA): TGTGCCAGCAGCTTAGGTTTGCGGGAGGTGTTCTTC.

The chain joins TRBV12-3 or TRBV12-4 to TRBJ1-3, with D unclear. The ends were cut back, 3 bases at V and 8 bases at J, with 8 bases in the middle. The CDR3 loop spans 12 amino acids. The chain's CDR3 is CASSFQLDTIYF. CDR3 sequence (DNA): TGTGCCAGCAGTTTTCAGCTCGACACCATATATTTT.